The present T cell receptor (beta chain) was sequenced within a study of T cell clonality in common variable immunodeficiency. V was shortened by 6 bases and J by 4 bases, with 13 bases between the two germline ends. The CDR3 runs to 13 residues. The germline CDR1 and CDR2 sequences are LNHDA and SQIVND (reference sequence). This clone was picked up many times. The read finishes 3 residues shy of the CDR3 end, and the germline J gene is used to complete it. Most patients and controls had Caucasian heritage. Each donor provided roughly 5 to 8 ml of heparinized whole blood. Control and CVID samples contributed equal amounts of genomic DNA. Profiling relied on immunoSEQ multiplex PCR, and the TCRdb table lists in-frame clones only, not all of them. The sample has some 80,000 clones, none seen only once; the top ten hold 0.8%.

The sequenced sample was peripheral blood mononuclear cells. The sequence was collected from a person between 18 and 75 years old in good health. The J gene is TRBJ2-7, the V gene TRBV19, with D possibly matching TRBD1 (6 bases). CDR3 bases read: TGTGCCAGTAGGCCGACAGGCTTATACGAG. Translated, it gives CASRPTGLYE. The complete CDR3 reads CASRPTGLYEQYF.